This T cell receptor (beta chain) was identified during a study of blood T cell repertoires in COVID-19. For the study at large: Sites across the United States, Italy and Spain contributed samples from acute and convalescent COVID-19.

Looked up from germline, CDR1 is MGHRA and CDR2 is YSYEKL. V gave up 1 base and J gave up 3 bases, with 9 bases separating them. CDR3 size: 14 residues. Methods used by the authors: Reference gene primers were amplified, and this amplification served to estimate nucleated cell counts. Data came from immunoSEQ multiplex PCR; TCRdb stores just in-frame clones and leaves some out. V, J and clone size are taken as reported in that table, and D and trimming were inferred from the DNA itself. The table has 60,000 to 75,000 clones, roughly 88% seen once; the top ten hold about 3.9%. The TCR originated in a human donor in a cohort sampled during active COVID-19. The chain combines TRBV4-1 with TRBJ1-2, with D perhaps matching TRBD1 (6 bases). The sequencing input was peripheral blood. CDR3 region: CASSQGGLYYGYTF. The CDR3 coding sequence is TGCGCCAGCAGCCAAGGGGGGCTGTACTATGGCTACACCTTC.